The 4 T cell receptor beta chains listed next were all sequenced from one sample in a study of T cell repertoires in ileal Crohn's disease. Described time point: neoterminal ileum biopsy at postoperative endoscopy, about 6 months after surgery. Profiling relied on immunoSEQ multiplex PCR, and the TCRdb table lists in-frame clones only, not all of them. The table lists approximately 10,000 clones, over 55% of them singletons. The sequenced sample was ileal tissue. These receptors originate from an adult with Crohn's disease.

The rearrangement joins TRBV28 to TRBJ2-2, with D maybe TRBD1 (5 bases). The length of the CDR3 is 14 residues. Germline V gene lookup returns CDR1 MDHEN and CDR2 SYDVKM. V was shortened by 6 bases and J by 7 bases, with 15 bases between the two germline ends. CDR3 protein: CASRLQATIGELFF. The CDR3 nucleotides read TGTGCCAGCAGGCTACAGGCGACGATCGGGGAGCTGTTTTTT.

Turning to this clone: The same CDR3 arises from other DNA sequences in this sample as well. The chain carries TRBV30 and TRBJ2-1, with 8 positions matching TRBD2. The J segment lost 5 bases and the V segment lost 0 bases, leaving 3 bases of the junction unmatched. CDR3 size: 14 residues. CDR1 is GTSNPN, CDR2 SVGIG, per germline (reference sequence). The CDR3 coding sequence is TGTGCCTGGAGTGTACCCGGGGGGGACAATGAGCAGTTCTTC. Residues: CAWSVPGGDNEQFF. Looking up the rest from reference TRBV30 and TRBJ2-1 gives the full variable domain: SQTIHQWPATLVQPVGSPLSLECTVEGTSNPNLYWYRQAAGRGLQLLFYSVGIGQISSEVPQNLSASRPQDRQFILSSKKLLLSDSGFYLCAWSVPGGDNEQFFGPGTRLTVL.

The V call is TRBV2, the J call TRBJ2-1; D may be TRBD1 (5 bases). Germline-derived CDR1 and CDR2 are SNHLY and FYNNEI. The CDR3 is made up of 12 amino acids. The ends were cut back, 2 bases at V and 9 bases at J, with 8 bases in the middle. The CDR3 here is CASSEWGFEQFF. CDR3 coding DNA: TGTGCCAGCAGTGAATGGGGCTTTGAGCAGTTCTTC. Drawing the rest from reference TRBV2 and TRBJ2-1, the complete variable domain is EPEVTQTPSHQVTQMGQEVILRCVPISNHLYFYWYRQILGQKVEFLVSFYNNEISEKSEIFDDQFSVERPDGSNFTLKIRSTKLEDSAMYFCASSEWGFEQFFGPGTRLTVL.

The chain combines TRBV18 with TRBJ1-2, with D perhaps matching TRBD1 (6 bases). V lost 2 bases to trimming and J lost 4 bases, with 17 bases between them. In germline, CDR1 is KGHSH, CDR2 LQKENI. The CDR3 consists of 16 residues. The CDR3 sequence: CASSPTGTYDFYGYTF. The CDR3 DNA reads as TGTGCCAGCTCACCAACCGGGACATACGACTTCTATGGCTACACCTTC. The full variable domain, completed using reference TRBV18 and TRBJ1-2, is NAGVMQNPRHLVRRRGQEARLRCSPMKGHSHVYWYRQLPEEGLKFMVYLQKENIIDESGMPKERFSAEFPKEGPSILRIQQVVRGDSAAYFCASSPTGTYDFYGYTFGSGTRLTVV.